This T cell receptor beta chain comes out of a study of HIV-infected patients and healthy controls. The CDR3 is made up of 15 amino acids. V lost 0 bases and J lost 2; bases outside the gene matches: 3. The germline V gene encodes CDR1 MGHRA and CDR2 YSYEKL. This clonotype was found a few times. Each CDR3 protein is one row after TCRdb ran MiXCR on the 5' RACE reads. The profile shows some 70,000 distinct CDR3 sequences, over 15% of them singletons. The chain recombines TRBV4-1 with TRBJ2-5; 7 bases line up with TRBD1. Input material: CD4+ T cells from blood. This TCR derives from a human donor in good health. CDR3 nucleotide sequence: TGCGCCAGCAGCCAAGATAGGGACAGACAAGAGACCCAGTACTTC. Translation: CASSQDRDRQETQYF.